The 22 T cell receptor beta chains below were found in one sample sequenced in a study of neurological immune-mediated disorders. TCRdb processed the 5' RACE reads anew with MiXCR; each CDR3 protein has one entry. Here the sample spans 100,000 or so distinct CDR3 sequences, around 13% being singletons. Time point noted: longitudinal time-point 2. Input material: PBMCs. Receptors originate from a female donor with HTLV-1-associated myelopathy (HAM/TSP).

This clonotype was detected ten times or more. This chain connects TRBV6-2 or TRBV6-3 to TRBJ2-3; D is undetermined. The V gene lost 5 bases and the J gene lost 5 bases, with 8 bases spanning the gap. Germline V gene lookup returns CDR1 MNHEY and CDR2 SVGEGT. CDR3 length: 12 amino acids. In DNA form, the CDR3 reads TGTGCCAGCAGTATCAGAAGAGATACGCAGTATTTT. This encodes CASSIRRDTQYF.

This clonotype was seen at least ten times. The chain uses TRBV5-1 and TRBJ1-6; 7 nucleotides line up with TRBD1. This CDR3 has 15 amino acids. With 4 bases clipped from V and 7 bases from J, the junction kept 8 bases outside the gene matches. Germline values: CDR1 SGHRS, CDR2 YFSETQ. The CDR3 DNA reads TGCGCCAGCAGCCGGGGGGACAGTCAAAATTCACCCCTCCACTTT. Amino acids: CASSRGDSQNSPLHF.

This clonotype was observed at least ten times. This sequence joins TRBV12-3 or TRBV12-4 and TRBJ2-1, with 7 bases aligning to TRBD2. CDR3 length: 15 amino acids. Trimming cost V 7 bases and J 0 bases; bases outside gene matches: 6. CDR3 nucleotides: TGTGCCAGCAAACTGGGGGGGACCTCCTACAATGAGCAGTTCTTC. Translating it yields CASKLGGTSYNEQFF.

This clonotype came up many times. The gene calls are TRBV2 and TRBJ2-7, with 7 nucleotides matching TRBD2. V was pared by 10 bases and J by 3 bases, with 3 bases of the junction left unmatched. The CDR3 has 11 amino acids. Germline V gene sequence: CDR1 SNHLY, CDR2 FYNNEI. CDR3 amino acids: CATGTNYEQYF. The CDR3 region has the DNA TGTGCCACCGGGACTAACTACGAGCAGTACTTC.

Ten or more counts support this clonotype. J is TRBJ2-7 and V is TRBV5-1, with 8 nucleotides matching TRBD2. In germline, CDR1 is SGHRS, CDR2 YFSETQ. V was clipped by 3 bases and J by 4 bases; unmatched bases: 6. The CDR3 contains 14 residues. CDR3 region: CASSWSGGLYEQYF. The CDR3 nucleotides are TGCGCCAGCAGCTGGAGCGGGGGATTGTACGAGCAGTACTTC.

This clonotype is medium-sized (0.01 to 0.1%) in the sample. The V gene is TRBV20-1, the J gene TRBJ2-2; no definite D call. V shed 4 bases and J shed 4 bases, with 19 bases lying between them. CDR3 length: 16 amino acids. In germline, CDR1 is DFQATT, CDR2 SNEGSKA (reference sequence). CDR3 loop: CSANSGTTETTGELFF. CDR3 in DNA: TGCAGTGCTAACTCCGGCACAACCGAAACCACCGGGGAGCTGTTTTTT.

This clonotype was counted at least ten times. This sequence joins TRBV5-1 and TRBJ1-2; a weak D match, TRBD1 (5 bases). Looked up from germline, CDR1 is SGHRS and CDR2 is YFSETQ. CDR3 length: 15 residues. With 1 base removed from V and 4 bases from J, the gap between germline ends came to 14 bases. CDR3 sequence reads: CASSLRRDAAYGYTF. For the CDR3, the DNA is TGCGCCAGCAGCTTGCGCAGGGACGCGGCCTATGGCTACACCTTC.

This clonotype was recorded at least ten times. The J gene is TRBJ2-5, the V gene TRBV10-2, with D possibly being TRBD1 or TRBD2 (5 bases each). Germline V gene lookup returns CDR1 WSHSY and CDR2 SAAADI. Trimming removed 7 bases from V and 5 bases from J, with 20 bases in between. This CDR3 contains 15 residues. CDR3 loop: CASTQTDSGLETQYF. The CDR3 nucleotides read TGCGCCAGCACCCAGACAGACTCGGGGTTGGAGACCCAGTACTTC.

This clonotype was seen at least ten times. The V and J genes are TRBV4-2 and TRBJ2-3, with D perhaps assigned TRBD1 or TRBD2 (5 bases each). Germline lookup yields CDR1 LGHNA and CDR2 YNFKEQ. The V gene lost 6 bases and the J gene lost 5 bases, with 12 bases spanning the gap. This CDR3 has 13 residues. The CDR3 region has the DNA TGTGCCAGCAGGGGGGACCGCGGAGATACGCAGTATTTT. Its protein product is CASRGDRGDTQYF.

Ten or more counts support this clonotype. The rearrangement uses TRBV28 and TRBJ2-3, with 7 bases matching TRBD2. Germline V gives CDR1 MDHEN, CDR2 SYDVKM. V shed 5 bases, J shed 0 bases, and the junction held 8 bases outside the gene matches. CDR3 size: 16 residues. CDR3 DNA sequence: TGTGCCAGCAGTCAAATGCGGGGGATTAGCACAGATACGCAGTATTTT. The encoded protein is CASSQMRGISTDTQYF.

This clonotype came up many times. The chain carries TRBV9 and TRBJ2-2; a weak D match, TRBD2 (5 bases). CDR1 is SGDLS, CDR2 YYNGEE, per germline. CDR3 length: 13 residues. V was pared by 2 bases and J by 7 bases, with 9 bases between. The CDR3 DNA sequence: TGTGCCAGCAGCGTCGGGGTGATCGGGGAGCTGTTTTTT. It codes for CASSVGVIGELFF.

This clonotype was picked up many times. The chain employs TRBV2 and TRBJ2-7; the match to TRBD1 covers 8 bases. The V segment lost 6 bases and the J segment 5 bases; nucleotides outside the gene matches: 9. CDR3 length: 14 residues. Germline CDR1 reads SNHLY; CDR2 reads FYNNEI. The CDR3 region has the DNA TGTGCCAGCAGCGACAGGGGTATAGTCCACGAGCAGTACTTC. Its protein product is CASSDRGIVHEQYF.

This clonotype was recorded many times. The genes are TRBV20-1 and TRBJ2-5; TRBD1 matches at 10 bases. V dropped 5 bases and J dropped 4; count of bases not matched to a gene: 13. CDR1 and CDR2 from the germline V gene are DFQATT and SNEGSKA (reference sequence). The CDR3 totals 16 residues. CDR3 in DNA: TGCAGTGCTGGCCGGGGACAGGGGAATCGGAGAGAGACCCAGTACTTC. Encoded protein: CSAGRGQGNRRETQYF.

This clonotype was observed at least ten times. The gene calls are TRBV6-1 and TRBJ2-2, with 9 bases that match TRBD1. CDR1 and CDR2 (germline): MNHNS, SASEGT. V dropped 6 bases and J dropped 4; count of bases not matched to a gene: 12. The CDR3 contains 17 residues. CDR3 in amino acids: CASRKSGTGLGTGELFF. The CDR3 DNA reads as TGTGCCAGCAGAAAATCCGGGACAGGGTTGGGCACCGGGGAGCTGTTTTTT.

This clonotype was recorded many times. The rearrangement uses TRBV21-1 and TRBJ2-6; TRBD2, as called in the table, went unchecked against the DNA. TRBV21-1 is designated a pseudogene. CDR3 length: 20 amino acids. This CDR3 reads CASSKPDSGTSGSRANVLTF. DNA for the CDR3: TGTGCCAGCAGCAAACCAGATTCCGGGACTAGCGGGAGTCGGGCCAACGTCCTGACTTTC.

This clonotype was detected many times. CDR3 DNA sequence: TGTGCCATCGCGGGGGGAACAACCACAGATACGCAGTATTTT. Translating gives CAIAGGTTTDTQYF. The chain has TRBV10-3 and TRBJ2-3, with TRBD2 matching over 8 bases. CDR1 ENHRY and CDR2 SYGVKD come from the germline V gene. Trimming took 8 bases from V and 2 from J; bases not matched to a gene: 6. This CDR3 has 14 residues.

This clonotype was seen at least ten times. This chain links TRBV3-1 with TRBJ2-3, with D unresolved. Deletions cut 5 bases from V and 12 bases from J, with 18 bases between. CDR3 length: 13 residues. Looked up from germline, CDR1 is LGHDT and CDR2 is YNNKEL (reference sequence). CDR3: CASSYNPGTVQYF. DNA of the CDR3: TGTGCCAGCAGCTACAACCCCGGAACCGTCCAGTATTTT.

This clonotype was counted at least ten times. The chain carries TRBV6-5 and TRBJ2-3; no firm D call. The CDR3 is made up of 14 amino acids. V dropped 6 bases and J dropped 1 base, with 11 bases sitting between them. In germline, CDR1 is MNHEY, CDR2 SVGAGI. The CDR3 sequence is CASRMGRGTDTQYF. Here the CDR3 DNA reads TGTGCCAGCAGGATGGGTCGAGGCACAGATACGCAGTATTTT.

By frequency in the sample, this clonotype is medium-sized (0.01 to 0.1%). This chain joins TRBV20-1 and TRBJ1-6; 9 bases match TRBD1. The length of the CDR3 is 18 residues. V trimming: 3 bases; J trimming: 7 bases; junction bases outside the gene matches: 16. CDR1 DFQATT and CDR2 SNEGSKA come from the germline V gene (reference sequence). CDR3 nucleotides: TGCAGTGCTAGTGGAGGCACAGGGGGCGATAGAAGAAATTCACCCCTCCACTTT. It is translated as CSASGGTGGDRRNSPLHF.

Ten or more counts support this clonotype. The chain combines TRBV7-9 with TRBJ1-5; D possibly corresponds to TRBD1 (5 bases). Trimming pared 5 bases from V and 3 bases from J, leaving 14 bases between. CDR3 length: 15 residues. In germline, CDR1 is SEHNR, CDR2 FQNEAQ (reference sequence). The DNA for the CDR3 is TGTGCCAGCAGCGCCGGGACTCGGTTCAATCAGCCCCAGCATTTT. Residues: CASSAGTRFNQPQHF.

This clonotype was counted at least ten times. The V and J genes are TRBV18 and TRBJ1-4; TRBD1 is a possible D gene (5 bases). CDR1 is KGHSH and CDR2 is LQKENI in the germline V gene. The CDR3 covers 15 residues. V lost 3 bases and J lost 8, with 16 bases in between. In DNA form, the CDR3 reads TGTGCCAGCTCACCGTACCGGGCTAAGGGGGAAAAACTGTTTTTT. Residues: CASSPYRAKGEKLFF.

This clonotype showed up many times. The genes are TRBV6-5 and TRBJ2-7; perhaps TRBD2 as D (5 bases). The CDR3 spans 13 residues. The germline V and J ends were trimmed by 5 bases and 3 bases, with 11 bases remaining between them. The V gene's germline CDR1 is MNHEY and CDR2 SVGAGI. Written as DNA, the CDR3 is TGTGCCAGCAGTCCGGGGATCATCTACGAGCAGTACTTC. Residues: CASSPGIIYEQYF.